This entry is about one TCR beta chain. Its antigen specificity is not known. There are no base qualities to consult, and no much larger clone falls within one base. Collaborating institutions collected whole blood in K2EDTA tubes following their own protocols. Collaborator samples were shipped for TCRbeta analysis as frozen whole blood, isolated PBMCs, or DNA extracted from either sample type. These data come from a study of blood T cell repertoires in COVID-19 (dated by TCRdb to 2020 to 2022). For the study in its entirety: Samples from collaborators originated in the United States, Italy and Spain and spanned both the acute and convalescent phases of COVID-19. The material from the prospective study consisted of cDNA or gDNA derived from T cells, B-cell-depleted T cells, or PBMCs. The dataset comprised deeply sampled blood TCRbeta repertoires from subjects exposed to, actively infected with, or recovered from COVID-19. The repertoires were made available in a free public database intended to serve as a resource for research on the immune response to SARS-CoV-2. Samples came from the ongoing ImmuneRACE study (first 160 participants) plus 1,254 subjects from 6 global collaborators. The sample metadata nearly always contained a de-identified subject ID, COVID-19 status, age in years and sex. Where HLA class I and class II types were available, the types were taken from metadata supplied by the sample provider, not from assay-based typing.

The investigation overall reported the following: The amount of clinical and demographic metadata varied by source and participant and was provided uncurated.

The immunoSEQ Assay, a bias-controlled multiplex PCR, was used to amplify TCRbeta CDR3 regions from genomic DNA. Turning to the authors' computational methods: Within the assay, amplification of reference gene primers was used to estimate how many nucleated cells each sample contained. To quantify the absolute abundance of each unique TCRbeta CDR3 rearrangement, sequence reads were collapsed and filtered. For each sample, productive Simpson clonality was calculated as the square root of Simpson's diversity index over productive rearrangements. TCRdb took over this immuneACCESS table, retaining in-frame rearrangements with V and J assigned. Such tables are incomplete; in checked studies, under half of the missing clones stem from an unresolved V gene, and the remainder is unexplained. The DNA was the basis for D and trimming; V, J and clone size are from that table. This sample has 150,000 to 200,000 clones in its table, and roughly 90% of those were observed once. The top ten constitute over 15% of the sample.

The sequenced material came from peripheral blood. The sequence came from a man in his fifties or sixties with active or convalescent COVID-19.

The DNA is TGTGCCAGCAGCCGACAGGGTAACTCTGGAAACACCATATATTTT. It is translated as CASSRQGNSGNTIYF. Rearrangement joined TRBV9 to TRBJ1-3; 7 junctional bases match TRBD1. The germline V gene provides CDR1 SGDLS and CDR2 YYNGEE. The CDR3, cysteine through phenylalanine, is 15 amino acids long. Only the CDR3 DNA is retained, 45 bases long and in frame from the first base. Relative to germline, V is missing 4 bases and J is missing 0 bases, with 4 bases of the junction outside any gene match.